This T cell receptor beta chain was recorded in a study of blood T cell repertoires in COVID-19. Study information: Researchers got acute and convalescent COVID-19 samples from the United States, Italy and Spain. The analysed material was cDNA or gDNA that came from T cells, B-cell-depleted T cells, or PBMCs.

Authors' processing steps: Nucleated cell number was recorded as an estimate derived from reference gene primer amplification. The data were produced by immunoSEQ multiplex PCR, yet TCRdb's version contains in-frame clones alone and is incomplete. From that table come the V and J calls and clone size; the DNA was used to work out D and trimming. The sample lists about 140,000 clones; 84% were seen once. This clone showed up just once. The germline gives CDR1 SNHLY, CDR2 FYNNEI. This CDR3 contains 15 residues. Between the trimmed V and J ends, which lost 1 base and 2 bases, there was a span of 9 bases.

Sequencing used peripheral blood. The sequence was obtained from a woman of 80 years or more in a cohort sampled during active or convalescent COVID-19. The chain links TRBV2 to TRBJ1-5; D is unclear. The CDR3 nucleotides are TGTGCCAGCAGTGAAGGGCAGGTCGGCAATCAGCCCCAGCATTTT. Protein product: CASSEGQVGNQPQHF.